The TCR beta chain under discussion was sequenced for a study of blood T cell repertoires in COVID-19. Overall study: Some COVID-19 samples were acute and others convalescent; all came from the United States, Italy and Spain.

This CDR3 region has 15 residues. Trimming cost V 1 base and J 2 bases, with 12 bases left between them. Germline values: CDR1 SGHVS, CDR2 FQNEAQ. This table comes from immunoSEQ multiplex PCR, and its TCRdb copy is limited to in-frame clones, with some not included. The table includes around 160,000 clones, about 87% detected once. The origin of this receptor is a woman aged 70-85 years with COVID-19, enrolled during active disease. This chain joins TRBV7-8 and TRBJ2-7; D not resolved. The sequencing input was peripheral blood. The CDR3 reads CASSLGALQTYEQYF. CDR3 coding DNA: TGTGCCAGCAGCTTAGGTGCCTTACAGACCTACGAGCAGTACTTC.